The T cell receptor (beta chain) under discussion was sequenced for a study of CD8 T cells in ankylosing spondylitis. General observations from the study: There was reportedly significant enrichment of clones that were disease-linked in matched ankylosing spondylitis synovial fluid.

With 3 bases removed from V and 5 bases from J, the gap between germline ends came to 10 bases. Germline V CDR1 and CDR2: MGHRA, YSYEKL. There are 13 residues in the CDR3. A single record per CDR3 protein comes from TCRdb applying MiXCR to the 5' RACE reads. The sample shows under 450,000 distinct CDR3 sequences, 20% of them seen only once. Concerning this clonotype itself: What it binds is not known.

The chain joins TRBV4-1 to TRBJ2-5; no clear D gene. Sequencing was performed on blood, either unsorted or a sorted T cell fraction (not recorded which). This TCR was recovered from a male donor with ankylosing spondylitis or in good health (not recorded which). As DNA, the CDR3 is TGCGCCAGCAGCCATTCCCTGGGGGAGACCCAGTACTTC. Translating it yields CASSHSLGETQYF.